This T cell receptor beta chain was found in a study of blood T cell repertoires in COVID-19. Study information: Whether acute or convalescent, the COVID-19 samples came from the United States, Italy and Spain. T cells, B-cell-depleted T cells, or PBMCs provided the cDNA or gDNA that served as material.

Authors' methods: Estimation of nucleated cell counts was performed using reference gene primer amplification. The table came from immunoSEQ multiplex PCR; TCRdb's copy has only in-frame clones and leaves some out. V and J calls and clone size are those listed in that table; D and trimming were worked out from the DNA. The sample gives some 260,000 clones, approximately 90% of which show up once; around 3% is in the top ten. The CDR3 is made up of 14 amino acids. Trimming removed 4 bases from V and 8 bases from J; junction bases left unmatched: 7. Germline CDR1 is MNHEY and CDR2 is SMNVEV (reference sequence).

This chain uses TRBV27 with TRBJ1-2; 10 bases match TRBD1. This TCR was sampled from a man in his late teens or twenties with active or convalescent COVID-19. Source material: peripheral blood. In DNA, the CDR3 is TGTGCCAGCAGTTCGGGACAGGGGTGGCTGGGCTACACCTTC. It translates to CASSSGQGWLGYTF.